Shown below are 9 T cell receptor beta chains from a single sample sequenced in a study of blood T cells in healthy people across ages. Next came a second PCR, run for about 6 to 11 cycles, which used a sample-barcoded 5' primer along with a J-beta primer mix. TCRdb re-called the 5' RACE reads through MiXCR, storing one row per CDR3 protein. The sample consists of about a million distinct CDR3 sequences, more than 30% of them appearing once. The sequenced sample consisted of blood. The source is a man between 18 and 35 years old in good health.

About this clonotype itself: One base away lies a much larger clone, so this may be a sequencing read error. The V and J genes are TRBV5-1 and TRBJ2-5; a weak D match, TRBD1 (5 bases). V lost 5 bases, J lost 11 bases, and 13 bases lay in between. The CDR3 is 11 amino acids. Per germline, CDR1 SGHRS and CDR2 YFSETQ. The DNA of the CDR3 is TGCGCCAGCAGGACAGCCAATGAGCAGTACTTC. This gives the protein CASRTANEQYF.

V is TRBV15 and J is TRBJ2-1; D is uncertain. The V gene's germline CDR1 is LNHNV and CDR2 YYDKDF (reference sequence). The CDR3 covers 13 residues. V lost 9 bases and J lost 4, with 13 bases in between. CDR3 protein: CATRETAYNEQFF. CDR3 nucleotides: TGTGCCACGAGAGAGACCGCGTACAATGAGCAGTTCTTC.

There are a few counts of this clonotype. DNA for the CDR3: TGTGCCAGCAGACGGGACAGGTCCTACAATGAGCAGTTCTTC. Translating it yields CASRRDRSYNEQFF. The V and J genes are TRBV12-3 or TRBV12-4 and TRBJ2-1; TRBD1 matches 8 bases. Unmatched junction bases numbered 2, after V lost 6 bases and J lost 1 base. The CDR3 is made up of 14 amino acids.

The chain couples TRBV20-1 to TRBJ1-2; D is undetermined. The CDR3 runs 13 residues. Germline values: CDR1 DFQATT, CDR2 SNEGSKA (reference sequence). With 0 bases removed from V and 7 bases from J, the gap between germline ends came to 12 bases. CDR3 sequence (DNA): TGCAGTGCTAGAGATCTCGGCATATTTGGCTACACCTTC. This codes for CSARDLGIFGYTF.

The table lists this clonotype with a few counts. The J gene is TRBJ2-5, the V gene TRBV5-1, with 7 bases identical to TRBD1. The CDR3 extends over 17 amino acids. CDR1 is SGHRS, CDR2 YFSETQ, per germline. Trimming cost V 4 bases and J 11 bases; bases outside gene matches: 23. CDR3 coding DNA: TGCGCCAGCAGCCCGGGTAGAAGGGGGCGCGAGTACAATGAGCAGTACTTC. It yields the protein CASSPGRRGREYNEQYF.

CDR3 in amino acids: CASSGKTGVNEKLFF. The CDR3 DNA follows: TGTGCCAGCAGCGGAAAGACAGGGGTTAATGAAAAACTGTTTTTT. The rearrangement uses TRBV5-6 and TRBJ1-4, with 8 nucleotides matching TRBD1. Germline CDR1 is SGHDT and CDR2 is YYEEEE. Unmatched junction bases numbered 6, after V lost 4 bases and J lost 4 bases. There are 15 residues in the CDR3.

This clonotype was seen more than once but under ten times. V gene TRBV28 combines with J gene TRBJ2-1; D is undetermined. The length of the CDR3 is 15 residues. V gave up 6 bases and J gave up 1 base, with 13 bases separating them. Germline V lookup: CDR1 MDHEN, CDR2 SYDVKM. CDR3 region: CASSPRRKSYNEQFF. CDR3 bases: TGTGCCAGCAGCCCCCGACGGAAGTCCTACAATGAGCAGTTCTTC.

This clonotype was counted between two and nine times. The rearrangement joins TRBV7-2 to TRBJ2-3, with 9 bases lining up with TRBD2. The CDR3 loop spans 13 amino acids. The germline V gene has CDR1 SGHTA and CDR2 FQGNSA. V was pared by 7 bases and J by 5 bases, with 4 bases of the junction left unmatched. The CDR3 protein is CASTAGGVDTQYF. Here the CDR3 DNA reads TGTGCCAGCACCGCGGGGGGGGTAGATACGCAGTATTTT.

The table lists this clonotype with a count of one. This sequence joins TRBV7-9 and TRBJ1-2; 9 bases align to TRBD1. Germline V CDR1 and CDR2: SEHNR, FQNEAQ (reference sequence). The CDR3 extends over 15 amino acids. J gave up 6 bases and V 2 bases, and 7 bases lay outside the gene matches. In nucleotides, the CDR3 is TGTGCCAGCAGCTTATCAAACAGGGGGCCGGATGGCTACACCTTC. This gives the protein CASSLSNRGPDGYTF.